This T cell receptor beta chain was captured in a study of T cell responses to AZD1222 COVID-19 vaccine. Concerning this clone: What it binds is unknown. A read error may produce the germline difference seen at one junction end.

Method: immunoSEQ multiplex PCR; TCRdb's copy keeps in-frame clones and lacks some. The data hold 55,000 to 75,000 clones, with about nine tenths observed a single time. Whole-study findings and limits: As reported, nearly half of all spike-specific TCRs target variant regions that are unmutated.

Germline V gives CDR1 MNHNS, CDR2 SASEGT. This CDR3 spans 11 amino acids. Sequenced here: peripheral blood, sampled on day 0 of AZD1222 vaccination. This TCR derives from an adult in good health. The chain recombines TRBV6-1 with TRBJ2-7; D unresolved. The CDR3, as DNA: TGTGCCAGCAGTGATGCGTCAGGAAAAAACTTC. Translation: CASSDASGKNF.